The 11 T cell receptor beta chains below all came from one sample that was sequenced in a study of blood T cell repertoires in COVID-19. Only in-frame clones appear in the TCRdb table, and some are missing; sequencing was by immunoSEQ multiplex PCR. The sample records 95,000 to 150,000 clones, 85% to 90% being singletons. Sequenced: peripheral blood. These receptors all stem from a man aged 45 to 65 with acute or convalescent COVID-19.

The chain couples TRBV19 to TRBJ1-6, with D unclear. V was trimmed by 1 base and J by 6 bases, leaving 13 bases between them. The CDR3 contains 16 residues. Per the germline V gene, CDR1 is LNHDA and CDR2 is SQIVND (reference sequence). The CDR3 region is CASSIGGEEGNSPLHF. The CDR3 coding sequence is TGTGCCAGTAGTATAGGGGGTGAAGAGGGTAATTCACCCCTCCACTTT.

This clone was seen a few times. V and J are TRBV10-1 and TRBJ1-2; perhaps TRBD1 as D (5 bases). Looked up from germline, CDR1 is WNHNN and CDR2 is SYGVQD (reference sequence). The V end was cut by 4 bases, the J end by 8 bases, with 14 bases between. The CDR3 covers 13 residues. CDR3 nucleotides: TGCGCCAGCAGTGGGACACGGCTCAGCGGCTACACCTTC. Encoded protein: CASSGTRLSGYTF.

This rearrangement joins TRBV5-1 to TRBJ1-5, with D possibly being TRBD1 (5 bases). CDR1 and CDR2 (germline): SGHRS, YFSETQ. There are 14 residues in the CDR3. V shed 0 bases and J shed 5 bases, with 9 bases lying between them. The CDR3 nucleotides read TGCGCCAGCAGCTTGGACTCGGGGGATCAGCCCCAGCATTTT. Amino acids: CASSLDSGDQPQHF.

The gene calls are TRBV2 and TRBJ2-1; D perhaps matches TRBD2 (5 bases). This CDR3 is 13 amino acids long. With 7 bases removed from V and 1 base from J, the gap between germline ends came to 8 bases. CDR1 and CDR2 (germline): SNHLY, FYNNEI. CDR3 amino acids: CASTLASYNEQFF. The CDR3 DNA reads TGTGCCAGCACCCTAGCTTCCTACAATGAGCAGTTCTTC.

In DNA form, the CDR3 reads TGCGCCAGCAGTCATAAGCCTAGCGGGAGTATCGATGAGCAGTTCTTC. This sequence encodes CASSHKPSGSIDEQFF. The chain couples TRBV23-1 to TRBJ2-1; 10 positions match TRBD2. TRBV23-1 is an ORF; its function is uncertain. Trimming cost V 3 bases and J 8 bases; bases outside gene matches: 10. This CDR3 region has 16 residues.

The rearrangement links TRBV2 to TRBJ1-2, with D perhaps matching TRBD1 (5 bases). The CDR3 has 13 amino acids. Trimming took off 3 bases at V and 4 bases at J, with 9 bases between the two ends. Germline V gene sequence: CDR1 SNHLY, CDR2 FYNNEI. CDR3 DNA: TGTGCCAGCAGTGACAGGGCTGGCTATGGCTACACCTTC. Its translation is CASSDRAGYGYTF. Together with reference TRBV2 and TRBJ1-2, the CDR3 gives the full variable domain: EPEVTQTPSHQVTQMGQEVILRCVPISNHLYFYWYRQILGQKVEFLVSFYNNEISEKSEIFDDQFSVERPDGSNFTLKIRSTKLEDSAMYFCASSDRAGYGYTFGSGTRLTVV.

This clone was seen only a few times. CDR3 bases: TGTGCCAGTAGTTGGGAGGGGGACGGGGAGCTGTTTTTT. It translates to CASSWEGDGELFF. V gene TRBV19 combines with J gene TRBJ2-2; D is possibly TRBD2 (7 bases). V lost 5 bases and J 7 bases, leaving 11 bases between the germline ends. Looked up from germline, CDR1 is LNHDA and CDR2 is SQIVND (reference sequence). The CDR3 totals 13 residues.

V gene TRBV6-5 combines with J gene TRBJ1-2, with 10 bases identical to TRBD1. The V and J ends lost 4 bases and 8 bases, in that order; junction bases with no gene match: 4. Germline loops: CDR1 MNHEY, CDR2 SVGAGI. The CDR3 loop spans 13 amino acids. This chain's CDR3 is CASSLTGGEGYTF. In nucleotides, the CDR3 is TGTGCCAGCAGTTTGACAGGGGGCGAAGGCTACACCTTC.

The chain links TRBV3-1 (or the pseudogene TRBV3-2) to TRBJ1-1; D remains ambiguous. Germline V gene lookup returns CDR1 LGHDT and CDR2 YNNKEL (reference sequence). Trimming took 0 bases from V and 10 from J, leaving 9 bases between them. The CDR3 extends over 12 amino acids. CDR3 loop: CASSQDRAAAFF. CDR3 nucleotide sequence: TGTGCCAGCAGCCAAGATCGAGCTGCAGCTTTCTTT.

The chain carries TRBV7-6 and TRBJ1-5; the match to TRBD1 covers 9 bases. Germline lookup yields CDR1 SGHVS and CDR2 FNYEAQ. J lost 4 bases, V lost 5 bases, and 6 bases had no gene match. This CDR3 region has 15 residues. The DNA of the CDR3 is TGTGCCAGCAGCCGCGGGACAGGGTCAAATCAGCCCCAGCATTTT. Residues: CASSRGTGSNQPQHF.

This clone has a handful of counts. This chain links TRBV9 with TRBJ2-1, with a weak D call TRBD2 (6 bases). Germline loops: CDR1 SGDLS, CDR2 YYNGEE. The CDR3 loop spans 15 amino acids. Trimming removed 0 bases from V and 2 bases from J, with 9 bases in between. CDR3 nucleotide sequence: TGTGCCAGCAGCGTAGATAGCGGAGCCTACAATGAGCAGTTCTTC. Residues: CASSVDSGAYNEQFF.